This TCR beta chain was obtained from a study of T-cell reconstitution after alpha-beta-depleted transplantation in children. General study points: High day-60 TCRbeta diversity in some patients came from surviving recipient T cells and thymic progenitors. Several hundred expanded graft clones reportedly supplied alpha-beta T cells about two months after transplant.

The sample holds many counts of this clonotype. Its antigen is unidentified. Library preparation (for TCRbeta) was performed with unique molecular identifiers. From the PCR reads, TCRdb called clonotypes with MiXCR, one entry per CDR3 protein. The sample lists fewer than 550,000 distinct CDR3 sequences; about 10% were seen once. Source: PBMCs, mostly from graft donor cells, taken 180 days after TCRalphabeta/CD19-depleted stem cell transplant. The sequence came from a female patient between 2 and 15 years old who had a stem cell transplant for aplastic anemia, so the T cells may come from the graft donor.

The CDR3 bases are TGCGCCAGCAGCCAAGTAACAAGCACAGATACGCAGTATTTT. It is translated as CASSQVTSTDTQYF. The genes are TRBV4-3 and TRBJ2-3; D not certain. Germline lookup yields CDR1 LGHNA and CDR2 YSLEER. V was pared by 1 base and J by 0 bases, with 5 bases between. CDR3 length: 14 residues.